These 11 T cell receptor beta chains originate from one sample sequenced in a study of blood T cell repertoires in COVID-19. Only in-frame clones appear in the TCRdb table, and some are missing; sequencing was by immunoSEQ multiplex PCR. The repertoire holds roughly 230,000 clones, with around 89% as singletons. Sequenced sample: peripheral blood. These receptor sequences come from a man aged 70-80 years with acute or convalescent COVID-19.

V usage is TRBV6-6 and J usage is TRBJ2-2; TRBD2 might be the D (6 bases). Trimming removed 0 bases at V and 5 bases at J, with 10 bases between. Germline V gene sequence: CDR1 MNHNY, CDR2 SVGAGI (reference sequence). CDR3 length: 15 amino acids. CDR3 sequence (DNA): TGTGCCAGCAGTTACTCAGGTGGGAGGACCGGGGAGCTGTTTTTT. Protein product: CASSYSGGRTGELFF.

The chain has TRBV9 and TRBJ2-1, with D maybe TRBD2 (5 bases). Per germline, CDR1 SGDLS and CDR2 YYNGEE. Trimming pared 1 base from V and 10 bases from J, leaving 12 bases between. The CDR3 is 13 residues long. CDR3 DNA: TGTGCCAGCAGCGTATACCAGAGCGGCGAGCAGTTCTTC. It specifies CASSVYQSGEQFF.

The chain combines TRBV7-2 with TRBJ1-1; perhaps TRBD1 as D (6 bases). Germline CDR1 and CDR2: SGHTA and FQGNSA. The CDR3 sequence is 13 residues long. V shed 3 bases and J shed 7 bases, with 12 bases lying between them. CDR3 nucleotide sequence: TGTGCCAGCAGCTTTAACAGGGCGGTTGAAGCTTTCTTT. Its protein product is CASSFNRAVEAFF.

This chain links TRBV7-8 with TRBJ1-3, with 8 bases lining up with TRBD1. The CDR3 has 17 amino acids. Germline CDR1 reads SGHVS; CDR2 reads FQNEAQ. The ends lost 4 bases at V and 7 bases at J; junction bases unmatched: 15. CDR3 region: CASSSAKRQGQWNTIYF. The CDR3 region has the DNA TGTGCCAGCAGCTCGGCAAAAAGACAGGGGCAATGGAACACCATATATTTT.

The J gene is TRBJ2-6, the V gene TRBV25-1, with D perhaps TRBD1 (5 bases). With 10 bases removed from V and 4 bases from J, the gap between germline ends came to 11 bases. Germline values: CDR1 MGHDK, CDR2 SYGVNS. This CDR3 has 13 residues. In nucleotides, the CDR3 is TGTGCCACAGGGATGGGAGGGGCCAACGTCCTGACTTTC. This codes for CATGMGGANVLTF.

V is TRBV10-3 and J is TRBJ2-5; 8 bases map to TRBD2. Germline V CDR1 and CDR2: ENHRY, SYGVKD. This CDR3 has 12 amino acids. With 10 bases clipped from V and 6 bases from J, the junction kept 7 bases outside the gene matches. The CDR3 loop is CATGGVEKTQYF. As DNA, the CDR3 is TGTGCCACCGGGGGGGTGGAGAAGACCCAGTACTTC.

As regards this clone: Other DNA sequences from this sample encode an identical CDR3 as well. This CDR3 is CASRGPNTGELFF. CDR3 sequence (DNA): TGTGCCAGCAGGGGGCCGAACACCGGGGAGCTGTTTTTT. The V gene is TRBV28, the J gene TRBJ2-2; D might be TRBD1 (5 bases). There are 13 residues in the CDR3. From germline, CDR1 is MDHEN and CDR2 SYDVKM. V was cut by 6 bases and J by 0 bases, with 5 bases left in between.

This clone is a singleton in its sample. The chain links TRBV27 to TRBJ2-7, with 8 bases matching TRBD1. The CDR3 has 16 amino acids. In germline, CDR1 is MNHEY, CDR2 SMNVEV (reference sequence). The V and J ends lost 6 bases and 0 bases, in that order; junction bases with no gene match: 10. The CDR3 DNA is TGTGCCAGCAGGGCCTATAGGGACAGGCCCTCCTACGAGCAGTACTTC. Amino acids: CASRAYRDRPSYEQYF.

The chain employs TRBV11-2 and TRBJ2-7, with 9 bases lining up with TRBD2. The V and J ends lost 1 base and 7 bases, in that order; junction bases with no gene match: 11. CDR3 length equals 16 residues. CDR1 and CDR2 from the germline V gene are SGHAT and FQNNGV. The CDR3 DNA sequence: TGTGCCAGCAGCTTAGTTCCTAGCGGGATCTTTGGGGAGCAGTACTTC. It translates to CASSLVPSGIFGEQYF.

This chain links TRBV4-2 with TRBJ1-4; no firm D call. Germline CDR1 is LGHNA and CDR2 is YNFKEQ. The CDR3 runs to 16 residues. Trimming left V 4 bases short and J 2 bases short, with 14 bases between. This CDR3 is CASSLVEGGTNEKLFF. In nucleotides, the CDR3 is TGTGCCAGCAGCCTAGTAGAGGGAGGGACTAATGAAAAACTGTTTTTT.

The V gene is TRBV19, the J gene TRBJ2-1, with D maybe TRBD1 (5 bases). Trimming pared 1 base from V and 8 bases from J, leaving 9 bases between. The CDR3 consists of 13 residues. CDR1 and CDR2 from the germline V gene are LNHDA and SQIVND (reference sequence). The CDR3 nucleotides read TGTGCCAGTAGTATAGGGCCAGGGCATGAGCAGTTCTTC. Protein sequence: CASSIGPGHEQFF.